A selection of T cell receptor beta chains follows, all from one sample in a study of shared clonotypes between healthy human individuals. Sequencing used immunoSEQ multiplex PCR; TCRdb keeps in-frame clones, though not all of them. The table has 1.5 million to 2.5 million clones, over 85% seen once. The sequenced sample was naive CD8+ T cells sorted from blood. The receptors were sampled from a man aged 18-30 years in good health. CDR3s include the opening cysteine and the closing phenylalanine or tryptophan. A D gene is named only where the DNA matches it firmly. Size is omitted from some rows. Given values are once, few, many or a class for expanded clones.

TRBV10-1	.	TRBJ2-1	TRBD2	CASSGPTSGSDEQFF	TGCGCCAGCAGTGGGCCGACTAGCGGGAGCGATGAGCAGTTCTTC
TRBV27	.	TRBJ2-7	.	CASSLQGNSYEQYF	TGTGCCAGCAGTTTACAGGGGAACTCCTACGAGCAGTACTTC
TRBV6-1	.	TRBJ2-7	TRBD2	CASSELGLAGVFYEQYF	TGTGCCAGCAGTGAGTTGGGGCTAGCGGGGGTCTTCTACGAGCAGTACTTC
TRBV27	.	TRBJ2-2	.	CASSDQGGELFF	TGTGCCAGCAGTGACCAGGGGGGGGAGCTGTTTTTT
TRBV12-5	.	TRBJ2-2	TRBD2	CASGLPGLDGELFF	TGTGCTAGTGGCCTTCCGGGACTAGACGGGGAGCTGTTTTTT
TRBV5-6	.	TRBJ2-5	.	CASSLEPGLGVAEETQYF	TGTGCCAGCAGCTTGGAGCCGGGACTCGGCGTGGCTGAAGAGACCCAGTACTTC
TRBV5-1	.	TRBJ2-7	TRBD2	CASSLSPSGAYYEQYF	TGCGCCAGCAGCTTATCTCCTAGCGGCGCCTACTACGAGCAGTACTTC
TRBV25-1	.	TRBJ1-1	.	CASSGNRDEAFF	TGTGCCAGCAGTGGCAACAGGGACGAAGCTTTCTTT
TRBV7-2	.	TRBJ1-2	.	CASSLARDGGYTF	TGTGCCAGCAGCTTAGCCAGGGACGGGGGCTACACCTTC
TRBV5-6	.	TRBJ2-3	.	CASSLMTSGDTQYF	TGTGCCAGCAGCTTGATGACTAGTGGCGATACGCAGTATTTT
TRBV11-2	.	TRBJ1-4	.	CASSFFRGNEKLFF	TGTGCCAGCAGCTTTTTCAGGGGCAACGAAAAACTGTTTTTT
TRBV19	.	TRBJ1-6	.	CASSPTTNSPLHF	TGTGCCAGTAGTCCGACAACCAATTCACCCCTCCACTTT
TRBV6-1	.	TRBJ1-1	.	CASSERKTEAFF	TGTGCCAGCAGTGAAAGGAAGACTGAAGCTTTCTTT
TRBV6-5	.	TRBJ2-7	.	CASSYSVDAYEQYF	TGTGCCAGCAGTTACAGTGTCGATGCCTACGAGCAGTACTTC
TRBV23-1	.	TRBJ2-1	.	CASSQERTEKNYNEQFF	TGCGCTAGCAGCCAGGAACGGACAGAAAAAAATTACAATGAGCAGTTCTTC
TRBV28	.	TRBJ2-7	TRBD1	CASSDGTERNYEQYF	TGTGCCAGCAGTGATGGGACAGAGAGAAACTACGAGCAGTACTTC
TRBV7-9	.	TRBJ2-7	TRBD2	CASSALAGGIYEQYF	TGTGCCAGCAGCGCCCTAGCGGGCGGAATCTACGAGCAGTACTTC
TRBV7-9	.	TRBJ2-3	TRBD2	CASSFSGFAEDTQYF	TGTGCCAGCAGCTTTAGCGGGTTCGCGGAGGATACGCAGTATTTT
TRBV27	.	TRBJ2-7	.	CASSSEETYEQYF	TGTGCCAGCAGTTCTGAAGAAACCTACGAGCAGTACTTC
TRBV9	.	TRBJ2-1	.	CASSVDREYEQFF	TGTGCCAGCAGCGTAGATCGGGAGTATGAGCAGTTCTTC
TRBV7-6	.	TRBJ1-3	TRBD1	CASSPGTGHTGNTIYF	TGTGCCAGCAGCCCCGGGACAGGCCATACTGGAAACACCATATATTTT
TRBV6-4	.	TRBJ1-2	.	CASTPISDYNYGYTF	TGTGCCAGCACCCCGATTTCAGATTATAACTATGGCTACACCTTC
TRBV28	.	TRBJ2-1	TRBD1	CASSSGQGPNEQFF	TGTGCCAGCAGCTCGGGACAGGGGCCTAATGAGCAGTTCTTC
TRBV11-2	.	TRBJ1-2	.	CASSLDPGSPYGYTF	TGTGCCAGCAGCTTAGACCCGGGCAGCCCCTATGGCTACACCTTC
TRBV7-6	.	TRBJ2-3	.	CASSLREDTQYF	TGTGCCAGCAGCTTAAGAGAGGATACGCAGTATTTT
TRBV27	.	TRBJ1-1	.	CASSFLTVTGNTEAFF	TGTGCCAGCAGTTTTCTGACCGTGACAGGGAACACTGAAGCTTTCTTT
TRBV27	.	TRBJ2-7	TRBD1	CASSLGQGAGEQYF	TGTGCCAGCAGTTTGGGACAGGGGGCAGGCGAGCAGTACTTC
TRBV29-1	.	TRBJ1-2	.	CSVEDEKGYGYTF	TGCAGCGTTGAAGACGAGAAAGGGTATGGCTACACCTTC
TRBV4-1	.	TRBJ1-1	.	CASSQRVGLAAFF	TGCGCCAGCAGCCAAAGGGTGGGTTTAGCAGCTTTCTTT
TRBV4-2	.	TRBJ2-3	TRBD2	CASSQEEAGTLTDTQYF	TGTGCCAGCAGCCAAGAGGAAGCGGGGACCCTCACAGATACGCAGTATTTT
TRBV4-1	.	TRBJ2-3	TRBD2	CASSPLSTSPTDTQYF	TGCGCCAGCAGCCCCCTCTCGACTAGCCCCACAGATACGCAGTATTTT
TRBV7-9	.	TRBJ2-7	TRBD2	CASSTSGLYEQYF	TGTGCCAGCAGCACTAGCGGGCTCTACGAGCAGTACTTC
TRBV4-3	.	TRBJ2-7	.	CASSQLQGREQYF	TGCGCCAGCAGCCAACTACAGGGTCGCGAGCAGTACTTC
TRBV5-4	.	TRBJ1-4	.	CASSPPQEGEKLFF	TGTGCCAGCAGCCCGCCCCAGGAAGGGGAAAAACTGTTTTTT
TRBV6-5	.	TRBJ2-6	.	CASSPAPGANVLTF	TGTGCCAGCAGTCCCGCCCCTGGGGCCAACGTCCTGACTTTC
TRBV5-7	.	TRBJ2-1	.	CASSIDLDNEQFF	TGTGCCAGCAGCATCGACCTGGACAATGAGCAGTTCTTC
TRBV2	.	TRBJ2-7	TRBD1	CASSVGQGYEQYF	TGTGCCAGCAGTGTTGGACAGGGGTACGAGCAGTACTTC
TRBV5-6	.	TRBJ2-7	TRBD1	CASSYGTGKYEQYF	TGTGCCAGCAGCTATGGGACAGGGAAATACGAGCAGTACTTC
TRBV11-2	.	TRBJ1-2	.	CASSLDPLSADPYGYTF	TGTGCCAGCAGCTTAGATCCGCTATCGGCGGACCCCTATGGCTACACCTTC
TRBV13	.	TRBJ1-6	.	CASSSGGSYSPLHF	TGTGCCAGCAGCAGCGGGGGTTCTTACTCACCCCTCCACTTT
TRBV28	.	TRBJ2-1	TRBD2	CASSFPGTSDNEQFF	TGTGCCAGCAGTTTCCCCGGGACTAGCGACAATGAGCAGTTCTTC
TRBV5-1	.	TRBJ2-7	.	CASSRADSSYEQYF	TGCGCCAGCAGTCGAGCGGACTCTTCCTACGAGCAGTACTTC
TRBV10-3	.	TRBJ1-1	.	CAISDQGLNTEAFF	TGTGCCATCAGTGATCAAGGATTGAACACTGAAGCTTTCTTT
TRBV9	once	TRBJ1-5	.	CASSPYLGSQPQHF	TGTGCCAGCAGCCCATATCTAGGGAGTCAGCCCCAGCATTTT
TRBV6-1	.	TRBJ1-6	TRBD1	CASSEALGQGYSPLHF	TGTGCCAGCAGTGAAGCGCTAGGACAGGGATATTCACCCCTCCACTTT
TRBV11-3	few	TRBJ1-2	.	CASSPGGAGYTF	TGTGCCAGCAGCCCGGGGGGAGCTGGCTACACCTTC
TRBV6-5	.	TRBJ2-7	.	CASRYSESYEQYF	TGTGCCAGCAGGTACAGCGAGAGCTACGAGCAGTACTTC
TRBV25-1	.	TRBJ2-5	.	CASSEGPQTQYF	TGTGCCAGCAGTGAGGGACCGCAGACCCAGTACTTC
TRBV4-1	once	TRBJ2-7	TRBD2	CASSPGLAGAYEQYF	TGCGCCAGCAGCCCGGGACTAGCGGGTGCCTACGAGCAGTACTTC
TRBV2	.	TRBJ1-1	TRBD1	CASSEGQGVNTEAFF	TGTGCCAGCAGTGAGGGACAGGGGGTAAACACTGAAGCTTTCTTT